The 9 T cell receptor beta chains given below trace back to one sample, sequenced in a study of PD-L1 blockade in urothelial cancer. Clones were sequenced by immunoSEQ multiplex PCR, and TCRdb holds only the in-frame ones, with some missing. The table records more than 35,000 clones, roughly 38% of them present only once. The input for sequencing was tumor tissue, taken before atezolizumab (anti-PD-L1) treatment. These receptors all stem from a man in his fifties or sixties with urothelial cancer.

The rearrangement links TRBV18 to TRBJ2-3; 7 bases agree with TRBD1. V lost 1 base, J lost 3 bases, and 4 bases stayed unmatched. Germline V CDR1 and CDR2: KGHSH, LQKENI. This CDR3 spans 15 amino acids. CDR3: CASSPRRQGTDTQYF. The DNA of the CDR3 is TGTGCCAGCTCACCACGAAGACAGGGTACAGATACGCAGTATTTT.

The rearrangement links TRBV6-8 to TRBJ1-3; TRBD1 is a possible D gene (5 bases). Germline CDR1 is MNHGY and CDR2 is SAAAGT. Trimming pared 5 bases from V and 3 bases from J, leaving 17 bases between. The CDR3 contains 16 residues. In DNA form, the CDR3 reads TGTGCCAGCAGTGTAAGCTTTGCAGGGAGTGGAAACACCATATATTTT. This codes for CASSVSFAGSGNTIYF.

This chain links TRBV28 with TRBJ1-1, with D maybe TRBD1 (6 bases). Germline V gene data show CDR1 as MDHEN and CDR2 as SYDVKM. CDR3 size: 14 residues. The V end lost 1 base, the J end lost 4 bases, and 10 bases lay between the germline ends. CDR3 loop: CASSLSGGGTEAFF. The DNA for the CDR3 is TGTGCCAGCAGTTTATCTGGAGGGGGCACTGAAGCTTTCTTT. Full variable domain (missing parts from reference TRBV28 and TRBJ1-1): DVKVTQSSRYLVKRTGEKVFLECVQDMDHENMFWYRQDPGLGLRLIYFSYDVKMKEKGDIPEGYSVSREKKERFSLILESASTNQTSMYLCASSLSGGGTEAFFGQGTRLTVV.

The gene calls are TRBV28 and TRBJ1-2, with 7 bases aligning to TRBD1. The CDR3 length is 13 residues. The germline CDR1 and CDR2 sequences are MDHEN and SYDVKM. J was trimmed by 5 bases and V by 5 bases; bases with no gene match: 5. This chain's CDR3 is CASSMQGEYGYTF. In nucleotides, the CDR3 is TGTGCCAGCAGTATGCAGGGGGAGTATGGCTACACCTTC.

The chain combines TRBV1 with TRBJ2-1; the table's D call, TRBD2, has no DNA check behind it. TRBV1 is a listed pseudogene. This CDR3 is built from 15 residues. CDR3 residues: CASSQSARSYNEQFF. The CDR3 DNA sequence: TGCGCCAGCAGCCAAAGCGCGCGATCCTACAATGAGCAGTTCTTC.

This clone was observed a handful of times. The chain carries TRBV4-1 and TRBJ1-5, with 11 nucleotides matching TRBD1. J was trimmed by 5 bases and V by 4 bases; bases with no gene match: 7. CDR1 MGHRA and CDR2 YSYEKL come from the germline V gene. The CDR3 consists of 16 residues. CDR3 in DNA: TGCGCCAGCAGCCTCGGACAGGGGGCTATTGATCAGCCCCAGCATTTT. Amino acid sequence: CASSLGQGAIDQPQHF.

The genes are TRBV19 and TRBJ2-3; TRBD1 aligns across 7 bases. This CDR3 is built from 14 residues. Germline CDR1 is LNHDA and CDR2 is SQIVND (reference sequence). With V trimmed by 3 bases and J by 1 base, 1 base remained unmatched. For the CDR3, the DNA is TGTGCCAGTAGTATCGGACAGGGCACAGATACGCAGTATTTT. It translates to CASSIGQGTDTQYF.

This clone was counted only a few times. The V call is TRBV7-6, the J call TRBJ2-2; 13 bases match TRBD2. The CDR3 totals 18 residues. V lost 3 bases, J lost 0 bases, and 4 bases stayed unmatched. Germline CDR1 and CDR2: SGHVS and FNYEAQ. CDR3 residues: CASSFLGLAGSNTGELFF. CDR3 coding DNA: TGTGCCAGCAGCTTTTTGGGACTAGCGGGGTCGAACACCGGGGAGCTGTTTTTT.

V gene TRBV5-1 combines with J gene TRBJ1-4; tentatively, D is TRBD1 (5 bases). Between the trimmed V and J ends, which lost 2 bases and 0 bases, there was a span of 11 bases. This CDR3 has 16 residues. Germline V gene sequence: CDR1 SGHRS, CDR2 YFSETQ. CDR3 residues: CASSFGTSATNEKLFF. The CDR3 DNA follows: TGCGCCAGCAGCTTCGGGACCTCAGCAACTAATGAAAAACTGTTTTTT.